This paragraph reports one T cell receptor beta chain. Germline-derived CDR1 and CDR2 are SGHAT and FQNNGV. CDR3 size: 15 residues. With 1 base removed from V and 0 bases from J, the gap between germline ends came to 10 bases. These data belong to a study of OX40 agonist ivuxolimab in advanced cancers. Study information: A mean age of approximately 60 years, range roughly 20 to 80, was recorded, and around 85% were male. Of the participants, 40% had some prior anti-PD-1, anti-PD-L1 or anti-CTLA-4 therapy, which was allowed.

Profiling relied on immunoSEQ multiplex PCR, and the TCRdb table lists in-frame clones only, not all of them. The sample has roughly 70,000 clones, about 82% seen once. Sequenced material: CD4+ or CD8+ T cells sorted from blood, taken in a trial of the OX40 agonist ivuxolimab. This TCR came from an adult with an advanced solid tumor such as melanoma, head and neck, liver or kidney cancer. The rearrangement uses TRBV11-2 and TRBJ2-7; unclear D gene. The CDR3 sequence is CASSLAPSSSYEQYF. The CDR3 bases are TGTGCCAGCAGCTTAGCCCCTTCCAGCTCCTACGAGCAGTACTTC.